This paragraph covers one T cell receptor beta chain sequence. The CDR3 has 12 residues. Germline V gene sequence: CDR1 GTSNPN, CDR2 SVGIG (reference sequence). The V end was cut by 3 bases, the J end by 6 bases, with 8 bases between. This entry is derived from a study of shared clonotypes between healthy human individuals. Method: immunoSEQ multiplex PCR; TCRdb's copy keeps in-frame clones and lacks some. The sample lists roughly 1,000,000 clones; 75% to 80% were seen once. The rearrangement uses TRBV30 and TRBJ2-2; no definite D call. Sequenced sample: memory CD4+ T cells from PBMCs. This sample's subset: CD45RA-negative fraction. The clonotype originates from a young man in good health. Some clones in this sample may be carry-over from other donors' samples. CDR3 sequence reads: CAWRTDPGELFF. CDR3 DNA sequence: TGTGCCTGGAGAACTGACCCCGGGGAGCTGTTTTTT.